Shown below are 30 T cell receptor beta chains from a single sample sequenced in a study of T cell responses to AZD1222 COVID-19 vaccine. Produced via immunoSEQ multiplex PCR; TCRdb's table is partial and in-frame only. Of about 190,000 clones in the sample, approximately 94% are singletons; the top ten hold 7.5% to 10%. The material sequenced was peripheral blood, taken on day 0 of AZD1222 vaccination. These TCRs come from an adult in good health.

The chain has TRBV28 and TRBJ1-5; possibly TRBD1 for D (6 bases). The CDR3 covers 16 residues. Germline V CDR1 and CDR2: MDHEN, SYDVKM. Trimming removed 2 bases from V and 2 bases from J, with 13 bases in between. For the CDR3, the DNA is TGTGCCAGCAGTTTAAAGGGGGGAGGGGGCAATCAGCCCCAGCATTTT. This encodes CASSLKGGGGNQPQHF.

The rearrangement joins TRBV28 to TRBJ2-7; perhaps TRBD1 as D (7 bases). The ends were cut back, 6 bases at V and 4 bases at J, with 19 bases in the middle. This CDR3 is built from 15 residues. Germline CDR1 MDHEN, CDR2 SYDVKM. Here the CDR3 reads CASRARAGQNYEQYF. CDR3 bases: TGTGCCAGCAGGGCCCGTGCGGGACAGAATTACGAGCAGTACTTC.

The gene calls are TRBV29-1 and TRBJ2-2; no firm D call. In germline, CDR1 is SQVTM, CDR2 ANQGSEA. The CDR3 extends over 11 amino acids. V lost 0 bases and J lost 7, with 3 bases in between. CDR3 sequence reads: CSVEDSGELFF. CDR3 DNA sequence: TGCAGCGTTGAAGATAGCGGGGAGCTGTTTTTT.

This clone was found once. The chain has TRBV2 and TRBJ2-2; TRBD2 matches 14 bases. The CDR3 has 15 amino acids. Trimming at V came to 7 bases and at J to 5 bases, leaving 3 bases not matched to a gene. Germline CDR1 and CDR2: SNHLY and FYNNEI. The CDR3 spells CASKRLAGGTGELFF. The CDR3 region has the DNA TGTGCCAGCAAAAGACTAGCGGGAGGGACCGGGGAGCTGTTTTTT.

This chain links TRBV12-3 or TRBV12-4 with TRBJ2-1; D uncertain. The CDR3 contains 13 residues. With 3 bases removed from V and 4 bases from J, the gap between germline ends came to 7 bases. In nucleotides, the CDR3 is TGTGCCAGCAGTTTGGCCACGTACAATGAGCAGTTCTTC. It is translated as CASSLATYNEQFF.

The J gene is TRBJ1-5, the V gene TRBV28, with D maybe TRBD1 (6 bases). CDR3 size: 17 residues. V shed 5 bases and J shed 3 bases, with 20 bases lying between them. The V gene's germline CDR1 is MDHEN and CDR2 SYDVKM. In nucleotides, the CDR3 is TGTGCCAGCAGTGCTCATCGGGGGCGCCCTTCCAATCAGCCCCAGCATTTT. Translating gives CASSAHRGRPSNQPQHF.

The CDR3 sequence: CASSLAHTGTRTNTEAFF. The DNA for the CDR3 is TGTGCCAGCAGCTTAGCCCACACCGGGACACGCACGAACACTGAAGCTTTCTTT. The V gene is TRBV7-2, the J gene TRBJ1-1, with D perhaps TRBD1 (6 bases). The CDR3 length is 18 residues. V was shortened by 0 bases and J by 1 base, with 18 bases between the two germline ends. Germline lookup yields CDR1 SGHTA and CDR2 FQGNSA.

CDR3 in DNA: TGTGCCACCAGTGATTGGTACAATGAGCAGTTCTTC. Translation gives CATSDWYNEQFF. The chain links TRBV24-1 to TRBJ2-1; D remains unclear. Trimming pared 2 bases from V and 4 bases from J, leaving 2 bases between. The CDR3 has 12 residues. Per germline, CDR1 KGHDR and CDR2 SFDVKD.

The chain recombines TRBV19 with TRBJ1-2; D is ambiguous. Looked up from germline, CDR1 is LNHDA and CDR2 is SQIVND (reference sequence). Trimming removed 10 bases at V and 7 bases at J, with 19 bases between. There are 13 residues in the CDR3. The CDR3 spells CATHRGGRSGYTF. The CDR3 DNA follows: TGTGCCACCCACCGGGGAGGGCGATCTGGCTACACCTTC.

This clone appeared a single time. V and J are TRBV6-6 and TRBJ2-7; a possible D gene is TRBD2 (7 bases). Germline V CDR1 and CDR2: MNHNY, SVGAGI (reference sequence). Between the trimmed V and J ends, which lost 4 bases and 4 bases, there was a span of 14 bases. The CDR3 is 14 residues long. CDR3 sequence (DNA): TGTGCCAGCAGTTCGGGGGGCGCGATATACGAGCAGTACTTC. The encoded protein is CASSSGGAIYEQYF.

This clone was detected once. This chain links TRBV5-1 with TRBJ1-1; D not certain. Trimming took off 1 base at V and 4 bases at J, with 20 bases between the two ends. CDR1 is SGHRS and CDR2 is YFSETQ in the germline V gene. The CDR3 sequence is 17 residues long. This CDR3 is CASSLSGLRGSGTEAFF. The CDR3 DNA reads TGCGCCAGCAGCTTGTCCGGGCTCCGGGGTTCGGGCACTGAAGCTTTCTTT. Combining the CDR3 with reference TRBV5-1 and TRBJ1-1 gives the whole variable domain KAGVTQTPRYLIKTRGQQVTLSCSPISGHRSVSWYQQTPGQGLQFLFEYFSETQRNKGNFPGRFSGRQFSNSRSEMNVSTLELGDSALYLCASSLSGLRGSGTEAFFGQGTRLTVV.

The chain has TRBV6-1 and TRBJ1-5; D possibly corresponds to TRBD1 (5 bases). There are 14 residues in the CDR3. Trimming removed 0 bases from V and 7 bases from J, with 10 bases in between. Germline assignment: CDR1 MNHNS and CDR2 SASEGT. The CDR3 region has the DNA TGTGCCAGCAGTGAAGCCAGGGTTGAACAGCCCCAGCATTTT. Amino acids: CASSEARVEQPQHF.

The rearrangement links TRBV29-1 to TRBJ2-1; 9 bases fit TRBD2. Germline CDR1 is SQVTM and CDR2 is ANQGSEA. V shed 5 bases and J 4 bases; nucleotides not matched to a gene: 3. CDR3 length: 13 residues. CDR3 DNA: TGCAGCGTTAGACTAGCGGAATACAATGAGCAGTTCTTC. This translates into CSVRLAEYNEQFF.

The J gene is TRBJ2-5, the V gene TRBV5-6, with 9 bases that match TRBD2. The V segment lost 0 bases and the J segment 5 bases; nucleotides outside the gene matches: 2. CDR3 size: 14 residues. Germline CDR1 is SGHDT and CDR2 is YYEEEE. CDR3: CASSLVAGVETQYF. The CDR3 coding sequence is TGTGCCAGCAGCTTGGTAGCGGGAGTGGAGACCCAGTACTTC.

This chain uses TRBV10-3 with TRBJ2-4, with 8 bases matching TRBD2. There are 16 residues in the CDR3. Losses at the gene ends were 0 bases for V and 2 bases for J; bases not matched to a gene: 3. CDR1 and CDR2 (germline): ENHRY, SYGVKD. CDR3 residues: CAISESTGGTKNIQYF. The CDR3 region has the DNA TGTGCCATCAGTGAGTCTACGGGAGGGACCAAAAACATTCAGTACTTC.

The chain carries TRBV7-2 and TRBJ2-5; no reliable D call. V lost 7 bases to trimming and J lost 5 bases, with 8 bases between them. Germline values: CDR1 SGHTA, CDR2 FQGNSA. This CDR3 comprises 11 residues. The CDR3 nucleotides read TGTGCCAGCACCACGAGGGAGACCCAGTACTTC. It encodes CASTTRETQYF.

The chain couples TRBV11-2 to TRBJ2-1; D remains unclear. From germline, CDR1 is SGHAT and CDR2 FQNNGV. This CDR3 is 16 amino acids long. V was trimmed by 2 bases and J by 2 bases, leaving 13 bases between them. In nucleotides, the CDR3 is TGTGCCAGCAGCTTACCGAACCGAATAACCTACAATGAGCAGTTCTTC. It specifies CASSLPNRITYNEQFF.

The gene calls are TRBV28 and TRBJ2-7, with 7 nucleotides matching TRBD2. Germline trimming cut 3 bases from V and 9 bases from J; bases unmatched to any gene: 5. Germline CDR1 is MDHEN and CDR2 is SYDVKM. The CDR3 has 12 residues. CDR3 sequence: CASSLGGDVQYF. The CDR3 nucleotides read TGTGCCAGCAGTTTGGGAGGGGACGTGCAGTACTTC.

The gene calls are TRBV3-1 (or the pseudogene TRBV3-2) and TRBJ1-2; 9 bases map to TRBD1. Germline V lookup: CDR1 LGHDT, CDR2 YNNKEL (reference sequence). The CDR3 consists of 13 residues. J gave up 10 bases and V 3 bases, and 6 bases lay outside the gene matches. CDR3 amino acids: CASSHLQGAFYTF. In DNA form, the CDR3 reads TGTGCCAGCAGCCATCTACAGGGGGCCTTCTACACCTTC.

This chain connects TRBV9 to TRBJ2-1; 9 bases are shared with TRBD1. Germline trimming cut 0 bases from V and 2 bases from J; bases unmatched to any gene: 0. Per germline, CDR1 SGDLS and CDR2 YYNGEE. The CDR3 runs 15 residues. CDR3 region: CASSVGDRAYNEQFF. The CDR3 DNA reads TGTGCCAGCAGCGTAGGGGACAGGGCCTACAATGAGCAGTTCTTC.

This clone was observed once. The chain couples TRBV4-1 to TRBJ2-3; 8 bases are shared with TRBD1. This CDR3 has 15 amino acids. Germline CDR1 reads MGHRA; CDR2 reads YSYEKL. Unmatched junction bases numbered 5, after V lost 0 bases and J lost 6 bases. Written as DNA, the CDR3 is TGCGCCAGCAGCCAAGATCAGGGGGCCCCGGATACGCAGTATTTT. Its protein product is CASSQDQGAPDTQYF.

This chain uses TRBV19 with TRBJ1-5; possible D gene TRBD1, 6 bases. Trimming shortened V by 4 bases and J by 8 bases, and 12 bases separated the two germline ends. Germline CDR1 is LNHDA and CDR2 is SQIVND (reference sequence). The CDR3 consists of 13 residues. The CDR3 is CASSKTGREPQHF. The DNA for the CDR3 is TGTGCCAGTAGTAAGACAGGTAGGGAGCCCCAGCATTTT.

The CDR3 region is CASSQESGGSYEQYF. The CDR3 region has the DNA TGCGCCAGCAGCCAAGAGTCCGGCGGCTCCTACGAGCAGTACTTC. The chain uses TRBV4-1 and TRBJ2-7; no clear D gene. This CDR3 region has 15 residues. Trimming pared 0 bases from V and 0 bases from J, leaving 9 bases between. CDR1 is MGHRA, CDR2 YSYEKL, per germline.

The CDR3 sequence is CASSEGGDYSPLHF. CDR3 in DNA: TGTGCCAGCAGTGAAGGGGGGGATTACTCACCCCTCCACTTT. The gene calls are TRBV6-1 and TRBJ1-6; maybe TRBD1 (5 bases). The CDR3 sequence is 14 residues long. Trimming stripped 1 base from V and 10 bases from J, with 11 bases between. The germline gives CDR1 MNHNS, CDR2 SASEGT.

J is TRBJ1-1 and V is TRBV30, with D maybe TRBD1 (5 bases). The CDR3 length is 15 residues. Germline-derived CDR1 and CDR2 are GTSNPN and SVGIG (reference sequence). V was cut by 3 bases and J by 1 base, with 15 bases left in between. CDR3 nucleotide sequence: TGTGCCTGGAGCCCGCAACGGGGCGCGAACACTGAAGCTTTCTTT. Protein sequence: CAWSPQRGANTEAFF.

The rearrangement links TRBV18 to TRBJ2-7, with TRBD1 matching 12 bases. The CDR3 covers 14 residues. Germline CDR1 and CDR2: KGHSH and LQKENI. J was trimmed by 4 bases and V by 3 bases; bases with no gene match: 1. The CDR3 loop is CASSPGQGAYEQYF. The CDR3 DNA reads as TGTGCCAGCTCACCGGGACAGGGGGCTTACGAGCAGTACTTC.

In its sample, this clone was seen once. The CDR3 region has the DNA TGTGCCAGCAGCTTGGTTCCGGGGTCCACCTACGAGCAGTACTTC. Its translation: CASSLVPGSTYEQYF. V is TRBV5-5 and J is TRBJ2-7; D is perhaps TRBD2 (5 bases). CDR1 and CDR2 (germline): SGHKS, YYEKEE (reference sequence). With 0 bases removed from V and 2 bases from J, the gap between germline ends came to 12 bases. The CDR3 extends over 15 amino acids.

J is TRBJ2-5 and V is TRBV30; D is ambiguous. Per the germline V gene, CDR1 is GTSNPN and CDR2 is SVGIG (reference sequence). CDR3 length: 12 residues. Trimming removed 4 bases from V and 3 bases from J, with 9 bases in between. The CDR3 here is CAWKAKEETQYF. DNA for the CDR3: TGTGCCTGGAAGGCGAAAGAAGAGACCCAGTACTTC.

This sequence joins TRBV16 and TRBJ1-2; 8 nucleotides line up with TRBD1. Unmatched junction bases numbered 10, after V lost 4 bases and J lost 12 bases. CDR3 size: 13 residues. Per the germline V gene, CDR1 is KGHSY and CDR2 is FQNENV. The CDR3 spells CASSPRTTGGDTF. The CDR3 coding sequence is TGTGCCAGCAGCCCCCGCACCACAGGGGGGGACACCTTC.

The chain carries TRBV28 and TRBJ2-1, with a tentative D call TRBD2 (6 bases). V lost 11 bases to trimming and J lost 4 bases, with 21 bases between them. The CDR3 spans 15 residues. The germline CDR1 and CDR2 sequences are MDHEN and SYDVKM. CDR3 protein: CAARSRVAEYNEQFF. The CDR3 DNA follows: TGTGCCGCCCGATCGCGGGTAGCGGAATACAATGAGCAGTTCTTC.